This TCR beta chain was documented in a study of blood T cell repertoires in COVID-19. Study-wide context: Acute and convalescent COVID-19 specimens originated in the United States, Italy and Spain. Sources were T cells, B-cell-depleted T cells, or PBMCs; the material itself was cDNA or gDNA.

Original methodology: Scientists estimated how many nucleated cells there were by amplifying reference gene primers. Sequencing was performed with immunoSEQ multiplex PCR; in TCRdb, only in-frame clones are kept and a portion is missing. V and J calls and clone size follow that table, whereas D and trimming were derived from the DNA. Here the sample spans roughly 110,000 clones, about 89% being singletons. Germline CDR1 is SGHNT and CDR2 is YYREEE (reference sequence). The CDR3 is made up of 16 amino acids. V lost 0 bases to trimming and J lost 5 bases; unmatched junction nucleotides: 7. The sequence came from a human donor with acute or convalescent COVID-19. The donor label of this sample is uncertain. This rearrangement joins TRBV5-4 to TRBJ2-2; 7 bases map to TRBD2. Sequences were obtained from peripheral blood. The CDR3 sequence: CASSLVAGVKTGELFF. CDR3 nucleotides: TGTGCCAGCAGCTTGGTGGCGGGGGTTAAAACCGGGGAGCTGTTTTTT. Looking up the rest from reference TRBV5-4 and TRBJ2-2 gives the full variable domain: ETGVTQSPTHLIKTRGQQVTLRCSSQSGHNTVSWYQQALGQGPQFIFQYYREEENGRGNFPPRFSGLQFPNYSSELNVNALELDDSALYLCASSLVAGVKTGELFFGEGSRLTVL.